This TCR beta chain was retrieved from a study of blood T cell repertoires in COVID-19. Across the whole study: The United States, Italy and Spain were the sources of the acute and convalescent COVID-19 samples. The analysed material was cDNA or gDNA that came from T cells, B-cell-depleted T cells, or PBMCs.

Germline CDR1 reads MNHNY; CDR2 reads SVGAGI (reference sequence). CDR3 length: 14 amino acids. V gave up 7 bases and J gave up 2 bases, with 13 bases separating them. Source study methods: Amplified reference gene primers provided the basis for estimating nucleated cell counts. TCRdb's table, derived via immunoSEQ multiplex PCR, lists solely in-frame clones and lacks some. For V, J and clone size, that table is used; D and trimming come from the DNA. The repertoire consists of about 150,000 clones, with roughly 80% occurring once and the leading ten covering about 0.58%. Input material: peripheral blood. The receptor comes from a man aged 55 to 70 with acute or convalescent COVID-19. V usage is TRBV6-6 and J usage is TRBJ2-3; D call uncertain. The DNA of the CDR3 is TGTGCCAGCACCCTAGGTTCTTACACAGATACGCAGTATTTT. Its protein is CASTLGSYTDTQYF.